A selection of T cell receptor beta chains follows, all from one sample in a study of T cell responses to AZD1222 COVID-19 vaccine. The repertoire was sequenced with immunoSEQ multiplex PCR; TCRdb's copy has only in-frame clones and lacks some. The sample carries around 120,000 clones, 70% to 90% recorded once. Specimen: peripheral blood, collected 28 days after the second AZD1222 dose. These receptors all come from an adult who received the AZD1222 COVID-19 vaccine. Each CDR3 is given with its conserved first and last residue. A D gene is named only where the DNA matches it firmly. Expanded clones are given a class, and other clones once, few, many or no size at all.

v_call	clone_size	j_call	d_call	cdr3_nt	cdr3_aa
TRBV19	NA	TRBJ2-1	NA	TGTGCCAGTAGTATGGGCAACTCCTACAATGAGCAGTTCTTC	CASSMGNSYNEQFF
TRBV2	NA	TRBJ1-5	TRBD1	TGTGCCAGCAGTGAAGACTGGGACAGAAAACGCAATCAGCCCCAGCATTTT	CASSEDWDRKRNQPQHF
TRBV7-2	few	TRBJ2-2	NA	TGTGCCAGCAGCTTCTTGATCACCGGGGAGCTGTTTTTT	CASSFLITGELFF
TRBV19	NA	TRBJ1-2	NA	TGTGCCAGTAGTCGGACGGACTATGGCTACACCTTC	CASSRTDYGYTF
TRBV5-1	NA	TRBJ2-2	TRBD2	TGCGCCAGCAGCCGGACTAGCGGGAGGGCAATCCACGGGGAGCTGTTTTTT	CASSRTSGRAIHGELFF
TRBV7-9	NA	TRBJ2-2	NA	TGTGCCAGCAGCCCAAATAGCATGGACGGGGAGCTGTTTTTT	CASSPNSMDGELFF
TRBV4-1	NA	TRBJ2-7	NA	TGCGCCAGCAGCCAAGGTCCTAGTCTTACCTACGAGCAGTACTTC	CASSQGPSLTYEQYF
TRBV9	NA	TRBJ1-6	NA	TGTGCCAGCAGCGGAGGGACGGTGGTGGCACCCCTCCACTTT	CASSGGTVVAPLHF
TRBV7-2	NA	TRBJ2-1	NA	TGTGCCAGCAGCTTATTCTCGGGTCAACCGTACAATGAGCAGTTCTTC	CASSLFSGQPYNEQFF
TRBV4-1	NA	TRBJ2-1	NA	TGCGCCAGCAGCCAAGAAGTCAACAATTACAATGAGCAGTTCTTC	CASSQEVNNYNEQFF
TRBV9	NA	TRBJ2-7	NA	TGTGCCAGCAGCGGAAGTTGGGGCACAGGGGGGGACGAGCAGTACTTC	CASSGSWGTGGDEQYF
TRBV30	NA	TRBJ2-3	TRBD1	TGTGCCTGGAGTGAAACAGGGGCTAGCACAGATACGCAGTATTTT	CAWSETGASTDTQYF
TRBV28	NA	TRBJ1-1	TRBD1	TGTGCCAGCAGTTCAATGGGCCCAGGGGGCGTCACTGAAGCTTTCTTT	CASSSMGPGGVTEAFF
TRBV18	NA	TRBJ1-1	NA	TGTGCCAGCTCACCGTATACGGGCGACTTGACTGAAGCTTTCTTT	CASSPYTGDLTEAFF
TRBV14	few	TRBJ1-6	NA	TGTGCCAGCAGCCAAGAAGTGGGGAGATCACCCCTCCACTTT	CASSQEVGRSPLHF
TRBV27	NA	TRBJ1-2	TRBD1	TGTGCCAGCAGCCTACGGGGGGACAGAGGCTATGGCTACACCTTC	CASSLRGDRGYGYTF
TRBV27	NA	TRBJ1-2	TRBD1	TGTGCCAGCAGTTTAGCCGGGACAGGGAACTATGGCTACACCTTC	CASSLAGTGNYGYTF
TRBV6-5	NA	TRBJ2-3	TRBD2	TGTGCCAGCAGTTCTCCACTAGCGGGGTTCACAGATACGCAGTATTTT	CASSSPLAGFTDTQYF
TRBV28	once	TRBJ2-7	TRBD1	TGTGCCAGCAGTTTGGGGACAGGACCCTACGAGCAGTACTTC	CASSLGTGPYEQYF
TRBV10-3	NA	TRBJ2-1	TRBD2	TGTGCCATCAGTGATTCCCCGGGGGGGAATGAGCAGTTCTTC	CAISDSPGGNEQFF
TRBV9	NA	TRBJ2-7	TRBD2	TGTGCCAGCAGCTCCGGGACTAGGGGTCACGAGCAGTACTTC	CASSSGTRGHEQYF
TRBV4-1	NA	TRBJ1-1	NA	TGCGCCAGCAGCTATGCAGGGACGTCTGAAGCTTTCTTT	CASSYAGTSEAFF
TRBV6-2/TRBV6-3	NA	TRBJ2-3	NA	TGTGCCAGCAGTTATGAAGATACGCAGTATTTT	CASSYEDTQYF
TRBV9	NA	TRBJ2-5	TRBD2	TGTGCCAGCAGCGTAGCCGCTAGCGGAGACCAAGAGACCCAGTACTTC	CASSVAASGDQETQYF
TRBV11-1	few	TRBJ1-3	NA	TGTGCCAGCAGACGAAGGGAGTCTGGAAACACCATATATTTT	CASRRRESGNTIYF
TRBV5-6	NA	TRBJ1-5	NA	TGTGCCAGCAGCTTGGGTCCGGGAGCTCAGCCCCAGCATTTT	CASSLGPGAQPQHF
TRBV15	NA	TRBJ1-4	NA	TGTGCCACCAGCAGACTGACGAAGGAGGGTGAAAAACTGTTTTTT	CATSRLTKEGEKLFF
TRBV23-1	NA	TRBJ1-2	NA	TGCGCCAGCAGTCAATCAAAACGCCAATTCTACACCTTC	CASSQSKRQFYTF
TRBV6-6	NA	TRBJ2-7	NA	TGTGCCAGCAGTTATCTTCCCGTCTCCTACGAGCAGTACTTC	CASSYLPVSYEQYF
TRBV6-5	NA	TRBJ2-5	TRBD1	TGTGCCAGCAACGGGGACAGGGGGCGAAAGACCCAGTACTTC	CASNGDRGRKTQYF
TRBV19	NA	TRBJ1-6	TRBD1	TGTGCCAGTAGTATTTACAGGGGTGCAAATTCACCCCTCCACTTT	CASSIYRGANSPLHF
TRBV4-2	NA	TRBJ1-1	NA	TGTGCCAGCAGCCAACCAGGTCGACAGAACACTGAAGCTTTCTTT	CASSQPGRQNTEAFF
TRBV19	NA	TRBJ1-2	NA	TGTGCCAGTAGTCCAGGCCCCTATGGCTACACCTTC	CASSPGPYGYTF
TRBV4-2	NA	TRBJ2-1	TRBD1	TGTGCCAGCAGCCAAGGACAGGGGGCCTCCAATGAGCAGTTCTTC	CASSQGQGASNEQFF
TRBV24-1	NA	TRBJ2-7	NA	TGTGCCACCAGTCGTGAGGTTGGTCGGCAGTACTTC	CATSREVGRQYF
TRBV6-5	NA	TRBJ2-1	NA	TGTGCCAGCAACCCCTCTAGGCGTGTAGGCAATGAGCAGTTCTTC	CASNPSRRVGNEQFF
TRBV10-3	NA	TRBJ2-1	TRBD2	TGTGCCATCACCCCGGGACTAGCGGGAGCTCAGCCCTACAATGAGCAGTTCTTC	CAITPGLAGAQPYNEQFF
TRBV6-1	NA	TRBJ1-5	NA	TGTGCCAGCAGTGCCCCTAGTGGAGGGGGGCCGAGCAATCAGCCCCAGCATTTT	CASSAPSGGGPSNQPQHF
TRBV28	NA	TRBJ1-5	NA	TGTGCCAGCAGTTTAGGTCAGTCGGGTAGCAATCAGCCCCAGCATTTT	CASSLGQSGSNQPQHF
TRBV29-1	NA	TRBJ1-6	TRBD1	TGCAGCGTGTTGACAGGGGACAATTCACCCCTCCACTTT	CSVLTGDNSPLHF
TRBV5-4	NA	TRBJ2-1	NA	TGTGCCAGCAGCACCGGACATAGCTCCTACAATGAGCAGTTCTTC	CASSTGHSSYNEQFF
TRBV27	NA	TRBJ1-2	NA	TGTGCCAGCAGTGCAGGAAACGGGGGCGAAGACTATGGCTACACCTTC	CASSAGNGGEDYGYTF
TRBV7-2	NA	TRBJ2-1	NA	TGTGCCAGCAGCTTAGGTCGGTCCGGGAGCTCCTACAATGAGCAGTTCTTC	CASSLGRSGSSYNEQFF
TRBV4-1	NA	TRBJ2-7	NA	TGCGCCAGCAGCCAAGTAGGGGGGAGGCTGAGTTACGAGCAGTACTTC	CASSQVGGRLSYEQYF
TRBV5-4	NA	TRBJ2-1	NA	TGTGCCAGCAGCAAGGGACCGCGCCACAATGAGCAGTTCTTC	CASSKGPRHNEQFF
TRBV6-5	NA	TRBJ2-7	NA	TGTGCCAGCAGTCCCCTTTCCTACGAGCAGTACTTC	CASSPLSYEQYF
TRBV30	NA	TRBJ1-1	TRBD1	TGTGCCTGGAGGGCAGGGGGCCGGTACACTGAAGCTTTCTTT	CAWRAGGRYTEAFF
TRBV30	NA	TRBJ1-5	NA	TGTGCCTGGAGTATTTCTGGCAATCAGCCCCAGCATTTT	CAWSISGNQPQHF